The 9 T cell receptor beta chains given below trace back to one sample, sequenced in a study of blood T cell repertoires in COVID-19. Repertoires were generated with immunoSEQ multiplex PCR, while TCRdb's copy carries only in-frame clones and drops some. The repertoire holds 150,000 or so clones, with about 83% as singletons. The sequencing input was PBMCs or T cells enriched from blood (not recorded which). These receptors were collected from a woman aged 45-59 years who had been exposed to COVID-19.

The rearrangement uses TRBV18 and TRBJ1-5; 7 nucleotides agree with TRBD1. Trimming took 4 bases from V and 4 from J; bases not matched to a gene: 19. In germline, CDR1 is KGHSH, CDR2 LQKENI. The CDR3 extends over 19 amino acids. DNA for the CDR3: TGTGCCAGCTCACTCGCCGTCTCAGGGCCCGGGACAGCTAATCAGCCCCAGCATTTT. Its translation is CASSLAVSGPGTANQPQHF.

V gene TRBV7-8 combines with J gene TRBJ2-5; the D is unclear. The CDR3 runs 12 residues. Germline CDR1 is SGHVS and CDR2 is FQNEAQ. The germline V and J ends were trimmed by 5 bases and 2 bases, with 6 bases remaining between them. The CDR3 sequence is CASSREQETQYF. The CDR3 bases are TGTGCCAGCAGCCGCGAGCAAGAGACCCAGTACTTC.

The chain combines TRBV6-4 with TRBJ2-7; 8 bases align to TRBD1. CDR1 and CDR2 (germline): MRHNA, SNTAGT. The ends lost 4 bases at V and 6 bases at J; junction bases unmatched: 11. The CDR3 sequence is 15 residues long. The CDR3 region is CASSALGQGASEQYF. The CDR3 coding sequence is TGTGCCAGCAGTGCCCTAGGGCAGGGGGCGTCCGAGCAGTACTTC.

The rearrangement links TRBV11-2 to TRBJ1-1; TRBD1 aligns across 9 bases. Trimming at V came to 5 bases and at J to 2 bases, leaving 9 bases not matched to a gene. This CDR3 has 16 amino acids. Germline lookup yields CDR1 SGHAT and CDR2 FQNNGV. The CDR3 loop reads CASSLSHRGQNTEAFF. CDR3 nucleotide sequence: TGTGCCAGCAGCCTATCACACAGGGGGCAAAACACTGAAGCTTTCTTT.

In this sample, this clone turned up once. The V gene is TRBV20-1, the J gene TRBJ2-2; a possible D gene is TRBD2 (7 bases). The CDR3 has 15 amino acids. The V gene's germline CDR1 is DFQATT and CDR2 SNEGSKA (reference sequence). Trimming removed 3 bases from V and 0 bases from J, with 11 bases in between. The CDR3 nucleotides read TGCAGTGCTAGTCGGGGGGCCGCGAACACCGGGGAGCTGTTTTTT. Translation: CSASRGAANTGELFF.

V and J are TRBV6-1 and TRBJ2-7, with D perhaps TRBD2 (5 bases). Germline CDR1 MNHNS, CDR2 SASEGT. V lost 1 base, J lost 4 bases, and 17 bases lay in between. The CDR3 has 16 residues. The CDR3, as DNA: TGTGCCAGCAGTGAAGGTCGAGGGCCTACGTCGTACGAGCAGTACTTC. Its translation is CASSEGRGPTSYEQYF.

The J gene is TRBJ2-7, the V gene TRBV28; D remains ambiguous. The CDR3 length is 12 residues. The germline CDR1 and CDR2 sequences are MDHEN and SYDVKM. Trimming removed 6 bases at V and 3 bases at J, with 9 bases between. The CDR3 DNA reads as TGTGCCAGCAGCCGTGGCAGCTACGAGCAGTACTTC. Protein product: CASSRGSYEQYF.

The CDR3 coding sequence is TGTGCCAGCAGCCGCGGGGGCACAGATACGCAGTATTTT. Protein sequence: CASSRGGTDTQYF. The chain combines TRBV9 with TRBJ2-3; the D gene is possibly TRBD2 (6 bases). The germline V and J ends were trimmed by 4 bases and 1 base, with 7 bases remaining between them. Germline V gives CDR1 SGDLS, CDR2 YYNGEE. The length of the CDR3 is 13 residues.

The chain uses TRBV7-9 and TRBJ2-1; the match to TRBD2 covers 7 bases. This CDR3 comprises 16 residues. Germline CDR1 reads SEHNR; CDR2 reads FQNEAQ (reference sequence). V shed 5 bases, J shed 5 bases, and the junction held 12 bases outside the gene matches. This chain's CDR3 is CASSPAGAGVHNEQFF. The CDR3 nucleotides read TGTGCCAGCAGCCCCGCCGGGGCGGGGGTCCACAATGAGCAGTTCTTC. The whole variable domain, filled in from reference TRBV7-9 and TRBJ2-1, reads DTGVSQNPRHKITKRGQNVTFRCDPISEHNRLYWYRQTLGQGPEFLTYFQNEAQLEKSRLLSDRFSAERPKGSFSTLEIQRTEQGDSAMYLCASSPAGAGVHNEQFFGPGTRLTVL.